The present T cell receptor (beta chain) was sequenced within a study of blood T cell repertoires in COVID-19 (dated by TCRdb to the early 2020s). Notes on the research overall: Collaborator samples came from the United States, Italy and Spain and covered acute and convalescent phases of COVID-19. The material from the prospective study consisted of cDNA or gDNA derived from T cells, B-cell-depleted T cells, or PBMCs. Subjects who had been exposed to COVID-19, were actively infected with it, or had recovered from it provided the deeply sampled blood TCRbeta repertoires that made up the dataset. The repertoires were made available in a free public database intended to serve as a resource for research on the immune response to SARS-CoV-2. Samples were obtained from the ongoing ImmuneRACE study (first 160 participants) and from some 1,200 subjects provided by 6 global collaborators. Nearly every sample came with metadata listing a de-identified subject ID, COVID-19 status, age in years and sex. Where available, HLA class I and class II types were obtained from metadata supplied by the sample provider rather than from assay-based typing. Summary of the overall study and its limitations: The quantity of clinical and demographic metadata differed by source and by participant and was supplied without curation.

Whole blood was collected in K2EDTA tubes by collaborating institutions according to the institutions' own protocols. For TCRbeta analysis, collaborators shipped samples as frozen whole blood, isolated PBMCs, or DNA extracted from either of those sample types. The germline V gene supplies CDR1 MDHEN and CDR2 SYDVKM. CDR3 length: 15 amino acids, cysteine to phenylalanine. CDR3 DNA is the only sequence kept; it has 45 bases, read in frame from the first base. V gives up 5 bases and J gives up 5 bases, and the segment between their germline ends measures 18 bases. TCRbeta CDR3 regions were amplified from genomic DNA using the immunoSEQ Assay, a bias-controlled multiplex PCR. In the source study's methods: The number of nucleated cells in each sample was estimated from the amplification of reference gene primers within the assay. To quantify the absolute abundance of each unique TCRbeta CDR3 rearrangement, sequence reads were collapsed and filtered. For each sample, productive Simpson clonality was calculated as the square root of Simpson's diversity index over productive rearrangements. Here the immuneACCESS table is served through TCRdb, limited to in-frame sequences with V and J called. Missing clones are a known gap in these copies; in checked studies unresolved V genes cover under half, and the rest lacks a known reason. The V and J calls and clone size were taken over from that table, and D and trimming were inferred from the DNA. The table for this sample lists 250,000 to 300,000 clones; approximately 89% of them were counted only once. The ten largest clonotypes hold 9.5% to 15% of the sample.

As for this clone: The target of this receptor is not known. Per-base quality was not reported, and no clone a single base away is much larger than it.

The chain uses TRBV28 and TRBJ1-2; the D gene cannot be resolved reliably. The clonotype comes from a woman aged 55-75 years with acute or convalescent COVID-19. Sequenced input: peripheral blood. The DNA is TGTGCCAGCAGTCCGCCCCGGGGTGGAGCATATGGCTACACCTTC. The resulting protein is CASSPPRGGAYGYTF.